This T cell receptor (beta chain) was identified during a study of long-term antiretroviral therapy in people with HIV. Whole-study findings and limits: Blood, drawn from about 2004 to 2018, may reflect older ART regimens. Pre-ART expanded clones dominated the repertoire at every time point. Following ART, diversity rose but still fell short of transplant donor controls.

A word on this clone: Its antigen is unknown.

It was version v3.0 of the immunoSEQ assay that was run at survey level. Each sample aimed for about 35,000-50,000 sequenced T-cell genomes. Generated by immunoSEQ multiplex PCR, the TCRdb table keeps only in-frame clones and is missing some. The profile shows under 25,000 clones, around 84% of them singletons. With 7 bases clipped from V and 4 bases from J, the junction kept 8 bases outside the gene matches. The CDR3 covers 15 residues. In germline, CDR1 is ENHRY, CDR2 SYGVKD. The TCR comes from a man aged 55 to 70 with HIV. Material: unsorted PBMCs, obtained 1.3 years after starting antiretroviral therapy. This rearrangement joins TRBV10-3 to TRBJ2-1; 9 nucleotides match TRBD2. CDR3 nucleotides: TGTGCCATCACCCGTACTAGCGGGCAATACAATGAGCAGTTCTTC. Its translation is CAITRTSGQYNEQFF.